Below are 25 T cell receptor beta chains sequenced from a single sample in a study of Graves' ophthalmopathy and Graves' hyperthyroidism. Amplification of TCR beta CDR3 regions used RNA transcripts. The library came from an HTBI-primed first-round RT-PCR and a second-round multiplex PCR. TCRdb itself ran the multiplex PCR reads through MiXCR, one entry per CDR3 protein. The sample lists about 210,000 distinct CDR3 sequences, about 32% occurring once. Material: peripheral blood. The receptors derive from a man aged 50 to 60 with Graves' ophthalmopathy.

The chain couples TRBV6-2 or TRBV6-3 to TRBJ2-2; 7 bases map to TRBD1. Germline lookup yields CDR1 MNHEY and CDR2 SVGEGT. Germline trimming cut 0 bases from V and 3 bases from J; bases unmatched to any gene: 13. This CDR3 is 19 amino acids long. The chain's CDR3 is CASSYSSNLGGWYTGELFF. DNA of the CDR3: TGTGCCAGCAGTTACTCGTCGAATCTAGGGGGCTGGTACACCGGGGAGCTGTTTTTT.

This rearrangement joins TRBV7-2 to TRBJ2-5; 15 nucleotides agree with TRBD2. The CDR3 spans 16 residues. CDR1 SGHTA and CDR2 FQGNSA come from the germline V gene. The V segment lost 6 bases and the J segment 4 bases; nucleotides outside the gene matches: 6. CDR3 in amino acids: CASRQRTSGGAETQYF. CDR3 bases: TGTGCCAGCAGACAACGGACTAGCGGGGGGGCAGAGACCCAGTACTTC.

In this sample, this clonotype turned up many times. V and J are TRBV3-1 and TRBJ1-1; D call uncertain. This CDR3 contains 16 residues. Trimming took 1 base from V and 4 from J, leaving 16 bases between them. Germline V gene data show CDR1 as LGHDT and CDR2 as YNNKEL (reference sequence). This chain's CDR3 is CASSQGLGVLGTEAFF. In nucleotides, the CDR3 is TGTGCCAGCAGCCAAGGATTAGGAGTTTTAGGCACTGAAGCTTTCTTT.

This clonotype was counted ten times or more. The chain recombines TRBV5-1 with TRBJ2-5; 11 positions agree with TRBD2. V dropped 5 bases and J dropped 2; count of bases not matched to a gene: 8. CDR1 is SGHRS and CDR2 is YFSETQ in the germline V gene. The CDR3 is made up of 16 amino acids. In DNA, the CDR3 is TGCGCCAGCAGATCCGGGACTAGCGGACAACAAGAGACCCAGTACTTC. Amino acid sequence: CASRSGTSGQQETQYF.

V usage is TRBV15 and J usage is TRBJ2-5; TRBD2 is a possible D gene (5 bases). This CDR3 is 12 amino acids long. V was clipped by 3 bases and J by 7 bases, with 9 bases between them. From germline, CDR1 is LNHNV and CDR2 YYDKDF (reference sequence). The DNA of the CDR3 is TGTGCCACCAGCAGCGACGGGGTGACCCAGTACTTC. Encoded protein: CATSSDGVTQYF. The full variable domain, its missing parts supplied by reference TRBV15 and TRBJ2-5, is DAMVIQNPRYQVTQFGKPVTLSCSQTLNHNVMYWYQQKSSQAPKLLFHYYDKDFNNEADTPDNFQSRRPNTSFCFLDIRSPGLGDTAMYLCATSSDGVTQYFGPGTRLLVL.

This clonotype was detected many times. V gene TRBV15 combines with J gene TRBJ2-7; unclear D gene. CDR3 length: 15 residues. Trimming stripped 0 bases from V and 1 base from J, with 10 bases between. The germline V gene has CDR1 LNHNV and CDR2 YYDKDF (reference sequence). The CDR3 sequence is CATSRDPRRSYEQYF. CDR3 DNA sequence: TGTGCCACCAGCAGAGACCCTAGACGGTCCTACGAGCAGTACTTC.

This chain connects TRBV6-4 to TRBJ1-1, with TRBD1 matching 8 bases. Losses at the gene ends were 6 bases for V and 7 bases for J; bases not matched to a gene: 7. Germline V gene lookup returns CDR1 MRHNA and CDR2 SNTAGT. The CDR3 loop spans 13 amino acids. The CDR3 loop reads CASSPGQGREAFF. CDR3 coding DNA: TGTGCCAGCAGCCCAGGACAGGGCCGTGAAGCTTTCTTT.

The CDR3 protein is CASSEPGKNYEQYF. DNA of the CDR3: TGTGCCAGCAGTGAGCCCGGGAAAAACTACGAGCAGTACTTC. V and J are TRBV28 and TRBJ2-7; TRBD2 might be the D (5 bases). In germline, CDR1 is MDHEN, CDR2 SYDVKM. Trimming took off 5 bases at V and 3 bases at J, with 14 bases between the two ends. This CDR3 region has 14 residues.

This clonotype occurred many times. This chain connects TRBV11-2 to TRBJ2-5; unclear D gene. CDR1 and CDR2 from the germline V gene are SGHAT and FQNNGV. The CDR3 has 14 amino acids. Trimming removed 0 bases at V and 4 bases at J, with 9 bases between. The chain's CDR3 is CASSLDDFGETQYF. The CDR3 nucleotides read TGTGCCAGCAGCTTAGATGACTTTGGAGAGACCCAGTACTTC.

The V call is TRBV6-5, the J call TRBJ2-7; D is possibly TRBD2 (6 bases). V was pared by 4 bases and J by 6 bases, with 16 bases between. Germline V gene lookup returns CDR1 MNHEY and CDR2 SVGAGI. The CDR3 has 14 residues. DNA of the CDR3: TGTGCCAGCAGTTTTGGAGGGCCCACCCTCGAGCAGTACTTC. This sequence encodes CASSFGGPTLEQYF.

The J gene is TRBJ2-7, the V gene TRBV28; D gene uncertain. This CDR3 spans 11 amino acids. V lost 6 bases to trimming and J lost 5 bases, with 8 bases between them. Looked up from germline, CDR1 is MDHEN and CDR2 is SYDVKM. The CDR3 bases are TGTGCCAGCAGGCGATCCGACGAGCAGTACTTC. Protein: CASRRSDEQYF.

This clonotype was detected many times. The chain is built from TRBV19 and TRBJ2-2, with 9 bases that match TRBD1. The J segment lost 1 base and the V segment lost 8 bases, leaving 8 bases of the junction unmatched. The CDR3 consists of 16 residues. Germline CDR1 and CDR2: LNHDA and SQIVND (reference sequence). DNA for the CDR3: TGTGCCAGTCTTACGCCGGGACAGGGGAACACCGGGGAGCTGTTTTTT. Amino acids: CASLTPGQGNTGELFF.

This clonotype was observed a handful of times. The CDR3 bases are TGTGCCAGCAGTTACGCCAGCGGGGGCCGTGGCTACACCTTC. This encodes CASSYASGGRGYTF. The chain employs TRBV6-5 and TRBJ1-2, with a weak D call TRBD1 (6 bases). Trimming pared 2 bases from V and 7 bases from J, leaving 14 bases between. Germline V gene data show CDR1 as MNHEY and CDR2 as SVGAGI. This CDR3 spans 14 amino acids.

This clonotype was detected many times. The chain has TRBV6-5 and TRBJ2-7; 13 nucleotides agree with TRBD2. In germline, CDR1 is MNHEY, CDR2 SVGAGI. This CDR3 has 17 residues. With 7 bases clipped from V and 4 bases from J, the junction kept 13 bases outside the gene matches. This CDR3 reads CASTPDSGLAGVYEQYF. CDR3 coding DNA: TGTGCCAGCACCCCCGACAGCGGACTAGCGGGAGTTTACGAGCAGTACTTC.

This clonotype was found a few times. The chain joins TRBV24-1 to TRBJ2-5; D may be TRBD1 (7 bases). Germline V gene lookup returns CDR1 KGHDR and CDR2 SFDVKD. Trimming removed 4 bases at V and 2 bases at J, with 16 bases between. The CDR3 has 16 amino acids. The CDR3 spells CATSESPSGGQETQYF. The DNA of the CDR3 is TGTGCCACCAGTGAATCACCCTCAGGGGGGCAAGAGACCCAGTACTTC.

At least ten counts were recorded for this clonotype. The chain joins TRBV7-8 to TRBJ2-5; D remains unclear. The CDR3 has 14 residues. The ends were cut back, 5 bases at V and 3 bases at J, with 13 bases in the middle. CDR1 SGHVS and CDR2 FQNEAQ come from the germline V gene. The CDR3 reads CASSLHGYKETQYF. In DNA form, the CDR3 reads TGTGCCAGCAGCCTTCATGGCTACAAAGAGACCCAGTACTTC.

This clonotype came up many times. This chain links TRBV29-1 with TRBJ2-5, with D uncertain. The CDR3 contains 13 residues. Trimming removed 4 bases at V and 5 bases at J, with 14 bases between. From germline, CDR1 is SQVTM and CDR2 ANQGSEA. For the CDR3, the DNA is TGCAGCGTTGTCGGGCCAGCACGGGAGACCCAGTACTTC. It is translated as CSVVGPARETQYF. The variable domain in full, completed from reference TRBV29-1 and TRBJ2-5, reads SAVISQKPSRDICQRGTSLTIQCQVDSQVTMMFWYRQQPGQSLTLIATANQGSEATYESGFVIDKFPISRPNLTFSTLTVSNMSPEDSSIYLCSVVGPARETQYFGPGTRLLVL.

This clonotype was recorded many times. This chain uses TRBV11-1 with TRBJ2-5, with 8 positions matching TRBD1. The J segment lost 3 bases and the V segment lost 3 bases, leaving 12 bases of the junction unmatched. The CDR3 length is 17 residues. In germline, CDR1 is SGHAT, CDR2 FQDESV (reference sequence). CDR3 in DNA: TGTGCCAGCAGCTTTCGACGTGAGGACAGGGAAAAAGAGACCCAGTACTTC. Its protein is CASSFRREDREKETQYF.

This clonotype was counted ten times or more. A read error may account for a junction end that differs from germline. This chain joins TRBV3-1 and TRBJ2-5; 8 nucleotides line up with TRBD1. Germline loops: CDR1 LGHDT, CDR2 YNNKEL (reference sequence). The CDR3 sequence is 15 residues long. CDR3 region: CASGQGGGPQETQYF. The CDR3 DNA follows: TGTGCCAGCGGACAGGGTGGGGGACCCCAAGAAACCCAGTACTTC.

The chain combines TRBV28 with TRBJ2-7, with TRBD1 as a possible D gene (6 bases). The CDR3 spans 13 residues. Trimming shortened V by 8 bases and J by 6 bases, and 17 bases separated the two germline ends. Germline V lookup: CDR1 MDHEN, CDR2 SYDVKM. The CDR3 DNA sequence: TGTGCCAGCCTCGAGACAGGCTCGGGCGAGCAGTACTTC. Translated, it gives CASLETGSGEQYF.

The rearrangement links TRBV20-1 to TRBJ2-7, with 8 bases that match TRBD1. V lost 3 bases and J lost 9; bases outside the gene matches: 10. Germline V gene lookup returns CDR1 DFQATT and CDR2 SNEGSKA (reference sequence). The CDR3 loop spans 13 amino acids. The CDR3 DNA reads TGCAGTGCTAGCCGGACAGGGTTATTTGGGCAGTACTTC. Its protein product is CSASRTGLFGQYF.

DNA of the CDR3: TGCGCCAGCAGCCGGAACTCGGGGGGCACTGAAGCTTTCTTT. This encodes CASSRNSGGTEAFF. The rearrangement uses TRBV5-1 and TRBJ1-1, with D tentatively TRBD1 (5 bases). This CDR3 has 14 amino acids. The ends were cut back, 4 bases at V and 4 bases at J, with 14 bases in the middle. The V gene's germline CDR1 is SGHRS and CDR2 YFSETQ.

This clonotype occurred many times. J is TRBJ2-7 and V is TRBV6-2 or TRBV6-3; 14 bases match TRBD2. Trimming cost V 7 bases and J 7 bases; bases outside gene matches: 12. The CDR3 is 16 amino acids. CDR1 MNHEY and CDR2 SVGEGT come from the germline V gene. The CDR3 sequence: CASTEPGLAGDREQYF. The DNA for the CDR3 is TGTGCCAGCACCGAGCCGGGACTAGCGGGAGATCGTGAGCAGTACTTC.

A few counts support this clonotype. This chain uses TRBV6-5 with TRBJ1-5; 8 bases are shared with TRBD1. This CDR3 has 17 amino acids. CDR1 is MNHEY and CDR2 is SVGAGI in the germline V gene. After removal of 7 bases from V and 2 bases from J, the junction contained 13 bases not matched to a gene. The CDR3 is CASIRTGSVPGNQPQHF. CDR3 in DNA: TGTGCCAGCATTAGGACAGGGAGCGTGCCGGGCAATCAGCCCCAGCATTTT.

The sample holds many counts of this clonotype. The V and J genes are TRBV24-1 and TRBJ2-2; 14 nucleotides match TRBD2. V shed 4 bases and J 4 bases; nucleotides not matched to a gene: 4. CDR3 length: 17 residues. The V gene's germline CDR1 is KGHDR and CDR2 SFDVKD. The chain's CDR3 is CATSDTGLAGATGELFF. In DNA form, the CDR3 reads TGTGCCACCAGTGACACGGGACTAGCGGGAGCCACCGGGGAGCTGTTTTTT.